A selection of T cell receptor beta chains follows, all from one sample in a study of blood T cell repertoires in COVID-19. The assay was immunoSEQ multiplex PCR, and TCRdb's table has in-frame clones only and misses some. The sample consists of 20,000 to 30,000 clones, around 84% of them appearing once. The sample comprised peripheral blood. The receptors originated from an elderly woman with acute or convalescent COVID-19. Both conserved end residues are part of each CDR3. D genes are given only for firm matches. Where a row states a size, it is once, few, many or the class of an expanded clone; other rows omit it.

cdr3_length clone_size j_call v_call d_call cdr3_aa cdr3_nt
14 . TRBJ2-1 TRBV9 . CASSPGGSYNEQFF TGTGCCAGCAGCCCTGGCGGGTCCTACAATGAGCAGTTCTTC
13 . TRBJ2-7 TRBV16 TRBD2 CASSPRRGDEQYF TGTGCCAGCAGCCCCCGGCGGGGGGACGAGCAGTACTTC
12 . TRBJ2-5 TRBV10-3 TRBD2 CAIRGLEETQYF TGTGCCATCAGGGGACTAGAAGAGACCCAGTACTTC
15 . TRBJ1-2 TRBV18 . CASSPPNLADYGYTF TGTGCCAGCTCACCACCGAATTTGGCAGACTATGGCTACACCTTC
13 . TRBJ2-3 TRBV19 . CASRGTVTDTQYF TGTGCCAGTAGGGGGACTGTAACAGATACGCAGTATTTT
16 few TRBJ1-6 TRBV19 TRBD1 CASSQLDRGSNSPLHF TGTGCCAGTAGTCAACTAGACAGGGGATCGAATTCACCCCTCCACTTT
17 . TRBJ1-4 TRBV5-1 . CASSAEGGWRRNEKLFF TGCGCCAGCAGCGCAGAGGGCGGGTGGAGGCGAAATGAAAAACTGTTTTTT
14 once TRBJ1-1 TRBV21-1 . CASTLGVGNTEAFF TGTGCCAGCACTTTAGGGGTAGGGAACACTGAAGCTTTCTTT
14 . TRBJ1-1 TRBV5-1 . CASTARGGNTEAFF TGCGCCAGCACCGCCCGGGGGGGGAACACTGAAGCTTTCTTT
13 . TRBJ1-2 TRBV30 . CAWRPPAGYGYTF TGTGCCTGGAGGCCTCCCGCAGGGTATGGCTACACCTTC
15 once TRBJ1-2 TRBV6-1 . CASSEDFRGGGGYTF TGTGCCAGCAGTGAAGACTTCAGGGGCGGTGGGGGCTACACCTTC
11 . TRBJ1-2 TRBV6-5 . CATLTDYGYTF TGTGCCACTCTCACGGACTATGGCTACACCTTC
11 . TRBJ1-2 TRBV6-6 . CASGNNYGYTF TGTGCCAGCGGCAACAACTATGGCTACACCTTC
14 . TRBJ2-1 TRBV9 . CASSKGTSYNEQFF TGTGCCAGCAGCAAAGGGACATCTTACAATGAGCAGTTCTTC
18 once TRBJ2-5 TRBV12-5 TRBD1 CASGLVRSPTGRQETQYF TGTGCTAGTGGTTTGGTACGGTCCCCGACAGGGCGGCAAGAGACCCAGTACTTC
13 . TRBJ1-1 TRBV7-9 . CASSLQGNTEAFF TGTGCCAGCAGCTTACAGGGGAACACTGAAGCTTTCTTT
13 . TRBJ2-5 TRBV5-4 . CASSLGAPETQYF TGTGCCAGCAGCTTGGGGGCCCCAGAGACCCAGTACTTC
14 . TRBJ1-5 TRBV2 . CASSADIYNQPQHF TGTGCCAGCAGTGCTGACATTTACAATCAGCCCCAGCATTTT
11 . TRBJ1-1 TRBV2 . CATRTVGEAFF TGTGCCACCCGGACAGTAGGTGAAGCTTTCTTT
15 . TRBJ2-3 TRBV5-8 TRBD2 CASTLAGLNTDTQYF TGTGCCAGCACCTTAGCGGGCTTAAACACAGATACGCAGTATTTT
14 . TRBJ2-5 TRBV10-3 . CAISETLAEETQYF TGTGCCATCAGTGAGACCTTAGCGGAAGAGACCCAGTACTTC
14 once TRBJ2-7 TRBV10-3 . CAISFLGLNYEQYF TGTGCCATCAGTTTCCTGGGACTCAACTACGAGCAGTACTTC
13 few TRBJ1-2 TRBV5-1 TRBD1 CASSQGQSYGYTF TGCGCCAGCAGCCAGGGACAGTCCTATGGCTACACCTTC